The T cell receptor beta chain under discussion was sequenced for a study of blood T cell repertoires in COVID-19. Overall study context: Samples representing acute and convalescent COVID-19 were sourced from the United States, Italy and Spain. PBMCs, B-cell-depleted T cells, or T cells were the source of the cDNA or gDNA that made up the material.

Researchers sorted participants into cohorts using their self-reported clinical history. In the source study's methods: Amplified reference gene primers provided the basis for estimating nucleated cell counts. The assay was immunoSEQ multiplex PCR, and TCRdb's table has in-frame clones only and misses some. The V and J calls and clone size were taken over from that table, and D and trimming were inferred from the DNA. Among a few hundred thousand clones listed, about 91% were seen once. CDR3 length equals 15 residues. Trimming took 2 bases from V and 3 from J, leaving 11 bases between them. Germline lookup yields CDR1 MNHEY and CDR2 SMNVEV (reference sequence).

The sample consisted of PBMCs or T cells enriched from blood (not recorded which). The gene calls are TRBV27 and TRBJ2-1; possible D gene TRBD1, 6 bases. This receptor was taken from a human donor in a cohort exposed to, infected with or recovered from COVID-19 (not recorded which). The donor label of this sample is uncertain. In DNA form, the CDR3 reads TGTGCCAGCAGTTTAGACAGGCTGAACTACAATGAGCAGTTCTTC. Amino acids: CASSLDRLNYNEQFF.